This record covers a single TCR beta chain. The data were obtained in a study of blood T cell repertoires in COVID-19. The wider study: COVID-19 samples collected from the United States, Italy and Spain covered acute and convalescent phases. PBMCs, B-cell-depleted T cells, or T cells provided the cDNA or gDNA that made up the material.

The authors' processing: Scientists estimated how many nucleated cells there were by amplifying reference gene primers. TCRdb's copy holds only in-frame clones and misses some; the assay was immunoSEQ multiplex PCR. V and J calls and clone size are given by that table; D and trimming were obtained from the DNA. Of about 250,000 clones listed, roughly three quarters are singletons. Sequenced input: peripheral blood. This TCR was recovered from a woman aged 40 to 50 with active or convalescent COVID-19.

The CDR3 loop is CATSGGTTSNQPQHF. DNA for the CDR3: TGTGCCACCAGTGGCGGAACAACCAGCAATCAGCCCCAGCATTTT. The rearrangement joins TRBV15 to TRBJ1-5; no clear D. Per the germline V gene, CDR1 is LNHNV and CDR2 is YYDKDF (reference sequence). The length of the CDR3 is 15 residues. V shed 6 bases and J shed 1 base, with 13 bases lying between them.